One sample yielded the 5 T cell receptor beta chains listed below, sequenced in a study of cytotoxic CD8 clonotypes in ibrutinib-treated CLL. The method was immunoSEQ multiplex PCR; TCRdb's version includes in-frame clones alone and lacks a portion of them. The sample holds 160,000 or so clones, over 65% seen once. The material was PBMCs, obtained after 12 months of ibrutinib treatment. The receptors were sampled from a human donor with chronic lymphocytic leukemia.

The chain recombines TRBV6-1 with TRBJ2-1; no reliable D call. The CDR3 has 14 residues. V was trimmed by 8 bases and J by 3 bases, leaving 14 bases between them. CDR1 is MNHNS and CDR2 is SASEGT in the germline V gene. The DNA of the CDR3 is TGTGCCAGCTGTGTTGTGGGTTACTACAATGAGCAGTTCTTC. It translates to CASCVVGYYNEQFF.

The chain joins TRBV7-6 to TRBJ1-3, with D unclear. Germline assignment: CDR1 SGHVS and CDR2 FNYEAQ. The CDR3 covers 16 residues. Trimming took off 1 base at V and 1 base at J, with 11 bases between the two ends. CDR3 DNA: TGTGCCAGCAGCTTAGGGTTAGGCAGGTCTGGAAACACCATATATTTT. This encodes CASSLGLGRSGNTIYF.

This clone was picked up a small number of times. The chain couples TRBV6-5 to TRBJ1-5; D perhaps matches TRBD1 (6 bases). The CDR3 length is 14 residues. Germline lookup yields CDR1 MNHEY and CDR2 SVGAGI. V shed 5 bases and J shed 5 bases, with 13 bases lying between them. Written as DNA, the CDR3 is TGTGCCAGCAGTATTTCAAGGGGGGATCAGCCCCAGCATTTT. Protein product: CASSISRGDQPQHF.

This sequence joins TRBV27 and TRBJ1-2; D may be TRBD1 (5 bases). Between the trimmed V and J ends, which lost 4 bases and 8 bases, there was a span of 23 bases. The CDR3 spans 16 residues. Germline lookup yields CDR1 MNHEY and CDR2 SMNVEV (reference sequence). CDR3 protein: CASSSPGGPTAGGYTF. The CDR3 DNA reads TGTGCCAGCAGTTCCCCGGGGGGTCCTACAGCCGGAGGCTACACCTTC.

A single count supports this clone. The J gene is TRBJ2-1, the V gene TRBV9; maybe TRBD2 (6 bases). The CDR3 is made up of 15 amino acids. V dropped 4 bases and J dropped 10 bases, with 21 bases sitting between them. Germline V gives CDR1 SGDLS, CDR2 YYNGEE. The CDR3 loop is CASSNRQKRREEQFF. CDR3 nucleotide sequence: TGTGCCAGCAGCAATCGACAAAAGAGGAGGGAGGAGCAGTTCTTC. Full variable domain (remainder filled in from reference TRBV9 and TRBJ2-1): DSGVTQTPKHLITATGQRVTLRCSPRSGDLSVYWYQQSLDQGLQFLIQYYNGEERAKGNILERFSAQQFPDLHSELNLSSLELGDSALYFCASSNRQKRREEQFFGPGTRLTVL.